This paragraph reports one TCR beta chain. The antigen is not known. Sequencing was performed with immunoSEQ multiplex PCR; in TCRdb, only in-frame clones are kept and a portion is missing. The table shows over 100,000 clones, with about nine tenths occurring only once. This record belongs to a study of CD4+ T cells in melanoma. This CDR3 spans 14 amino acids. Germline V gene sequence: CDR1 PRHDT, CDR2 FYEKMQ (reference sequence). V lost 5 bases, J lost 3 bases, and 14 bases lay in between. Overall study results and limits: Neoantigen-specific CD4+ T cells in melanoma reportedly had diverse differentiation states.

Sequenced material: peripheral blood. The receptor's source is a human donor with melanoma. The rearrangement links TRBV13 to TRBJ2-7; tentative D call: TRBD2 (6 bases). CDR3 DNA sequence: TGTGCCAGCAGCCAAAGTAGCGGCGTCTACGAGCAGTACTTC. It yields the protein CASSQSSGVYEQYF.